The T cell receptor (beta chain) under discussion was sequenced for a study of blood T cell repertoires in COVID-19. Study as a whole: Acute and convalescent COVID-19 specimens originated in the United States, Italy and Spain. Sources were T cells, B-cell-depleted T cells, or PBMCs; the material itself was cDNA or gDNA.

Under the authors' procedure: Estimates of nucleated cell counts were drawn from the amplification of reference gene primers. Method: immunoSEQ multiplex PCR; TCRdb's copy keeps in-frame clones and lacks some. D and trimming come from the DNA, and the V and J calls and clone size come from that table. The repertoire consists of under 250,000 clones, with 80% to 85% occurring once and the leading ten covering around 3%. Sequenced material: peripheral blood. The source of this sequence is a woman in her thirties who had recovered from COVID-19.

This CDR3 is CASEGRRTYTF. The CDR3 coding sequence is TGTGCCAGCGAGGGTCGGCGGACCTACACCTTC. The chain couples TRBV12-3 or TRBV12-4 to TRBJ1-2; D gene ambiguous. Trimming removed 8 bases from V and 10 bases from J, with 14 bases in between. This CDR3 has 11 residues.